Detailed here is one TCR beta chain. Profiling relied on immunoSEQ multiplex PCR, and the TCRdb table lists in-frame clones only, not all of them. The sample holds approximately 220,000 clones, 83% seen once. Participants in the exposed group had met a COVID-19 case in the 2 weeks before joining the study. The CDR3 covers 15 residues. Trimming stripped 0 bases from V and 1 base from J, with 10 bases between. Germline CDR1 SGHNT, CDR2 YYREEE (reference sequence). These data belong to a study of blood T cell repertoires in COVID-19. As for the study in general: The analysed material was cDNA or gDNA that came from T cells, B-cell-depleted T cells, or PBMCs.

The chain is built from TRBV5-4 and TRBJ2-5; tentatively, D is TRBD1 (5 bases). The source material was PBMCs or T cells enriched from blood (not recorded which). The receptor was derived from a woman between 50 and 59 years old who had been exposed to COVID-19. In nucleotides, the CDR3 is TGTGCCAGCAGCTTGGGGACAAGACCCCAAGAGACCCAGTACTTC. Its protein is CASSLGTRPQETQYF.